Following are 28 T cell receptor beta chains from one sample sequenced in a study of T cell changes during pregnancy in multiple sclerosis. Profiling relied on immunoSEQ multiplex PCR, and the TCRdb table lists in-frame clones only, not all of them. The sample includes over 70,000 clones, almost 95% of them seen just once. The source material was peripheral blood, sampled in the third trimester of pregnancy. Receptors were obtained from a female donor with multiple sclerosis, enrolled in a pregnancy study.

The chain recombines TRBV7-9 with TRBJ2-7; weak D call: TRBD2 (5 bases). From germline, CDR1 is SEHNR and CDR2 FQNEAQ (reference sequence). V was pared by 1 base and J by 7 bases, with 14 bases between. This CDR3 spans 14 amino acids. DNA for the CDR3: TGTGCCAGCAGCTTAGGGCGGTTGACGGGGGAGCAGTACTTC. Its protein product is CASSLGRLTGEQYF.

The gene calls are TRBV30 and TRBJ1-2; 7 bases line up with TRBD1. Losses at the gene ends were 2 bases for V and 4 bases for J; bases not matched to a gene: 7. The CDR3 loop spans 14 amino acids. CDR1 is GTSNPN, CDR2 SVGIG, per germline (reference sequence). The CDR3 coding sequence is TGTGCCTGGAGTTCCGGGACAGCGATCTATGGCTACACCTTC. This sequence encodes CAWSSGTAIYGYTF.

The genes are TRBV6-6 and TRBJ2-7; D may be TRBD2 (6 bases). The CDR3 totals 13 residues. V lost 8 bases and J 5 bases, leaving 16 bases between the germline ends. The germline V gene encodes CDR1 MNHNY and CDR2 SVGAGI (reference sequence). The CDR3 DNA reads TGTGCCAGCCAACCGCGGGACGTCCACGAGCAGTACTTC. Amino acids: CASQPRDVHEQYF.

J is TRBJ2-5 and V is TRBV2; D might be TRBD2 (5 bases). The CDR3 covers 12 residues. Germline CDR1 is SNHLY and CDR2 is FYNNEI. V was pared by 6 bases and J by 5 bases, with 10 bases between. The CDR3 here is CASSRLLETQYF. DNA of the CDR3: TGTGCCAGCAGCAGACTATTGGAGACCCAGTACTTC.

The rearrangement uses TRBV15 and TRBJ1-2; the D gene is possibly TRBD1 (6 bases). Trimming took 0 bases from V and 3 from J, leaving 17 bases between them. Germline V CDR1 and CDR2: LNHNV, YYDKDF (reference sequence). This CDR3 is 17 amino acids long. CDR3 nucleotide sequence: TGTGCCACCAGCAGAGATCACTTCGGGGCAGGGGACTATGGCTACACCTTC. Translated, it gives CATSRDHFGAGDYGYTF.

This clone was recorded once. This chain connects TRBV9 to TRBJ2-5, with 7 nucleotides matching TRBD1. CDR3 size: 14 residues. The V and J ends lost 6 bases and 4 bases, in that order; junction bases with no gene match: 9. CDR1 is SGDLS, CDR2 YYNGEE, per germline. The CDR3 coding sequence is TGTGCCAGCAACCGACAGGGATGGGGAGAGACCCAGTACTTC. It codes for CASNRQGWGETQYF.

The J gene is TRBJ1-1, the V gene TRBV28, with TRBD1 matching over 8 bases. Germline V CDR1 and CDR2: MDHEN, SYDVKM. This CDR3 comprises 13 residues. J lost 7 bases, V lost 4 bases, and 5 bases had no gene match. For the CDR3, the DNA is TGTGCCAGCAGTTACCAGGGGGCGGGTGAAGCTTTCTTT. Residues: CASSYQGAGEAFF.

V is TRBV5-5 and J is TRBJ1-1; maybe TRBD1 (6 bases). There are 18 residues in the CDR3. Trimming removed 1 base from V and 1 base from J, with 20 bases in between. CDR1 and CDR2 from the germline V gene are SGHKS and YYEKEE (reference sequence). In nucleotides, the CDR3 is TGTGCCAGCAGCTTGAACTTGGGGGGGCCTACCCAGAACACTGAAGCTTTCTTT. Encoded protein: CASSLNLGGPTQNTEAFF.

The rearrangement uses TRBV7-9 and TRBJ2-1; 8 nucleotides line up with TRBD1. The J segment lost 4 bases and the V segment lost 6 bases, leaving 8 bases of the junction unmatched. This CDR3 contains 15 residues. Germline-derived CDR1 and CDR2 are SEHNR and FQNEAQ (reference sequence). The CDR3 protein is CASRLDRVGYNEQFF. CDR3 coding DNA: TGTGCCAGCAGACTGGACAGGGTGGGGTACAATGAGCAGTTCTTC.

The chain joins TRBV7-2 to TRBJ2-5; weak D call: TRBD1 (6 bases). There are 14 residues in the CDR3. V shed 3 bases and J shed 4 bases, with 12 bases lying between them. Germline loops: CDR1 SGHTA, CDR2 FQGNSA. This chain's CDR3 is CASSFQVRGETQYF. For the CDR3, the DNA is TGTGCCAGCAGCTTCCAGGTCAGGGGAGAGACCCAGTACTTC.

The chain links TRBV5-1 to TRBJ1-1, with a weak D call TRBD1 (5 bases). The germline CDR1 and CDR2 sequences are SGHRS and YFSETQ. The CDR3 has 14 amino acids. V was shortened by 4 bases and J by 0 bases, with 10 bases between the two germline ends. The CDR3 is CASSAGGLNTEAFF. As DNA, the CDR3 is TGCGCCAGCAGCGCCGGGGGTCTGAACACTGAAGCTTTCTTT.

The V and J genes are TRBV5-1 and TRBJ2-1; TRBD2 aligns across 13 bases. The CDR3 covers 19 residues. Germline V CDR1 and CDR2: SGHRS, YFSETQ. J gave up 5 bases and V 4 bases, and 15 bases lay outside the gene matches. The CDR3 is CASSMSGTSGISVNNEQFF. The CDR3 nucleotides read TGCGCCAGCAGCATGTCCGGGACTAGCGGGATTTCCGTAAACAATGAGCAGTTCTTC.

The chain joins TRBV29-1 to TRBJ2-7, with TRBD2 matching 15 bases. This CDR3 is built from 17 residues. V trimming: 2 bases; J trimming: 7 bases; junction bases outside the gene matches: 12. The V gene's germline CDR1 is SQVTM and CDR2 ANQGSEA. The CDR3 sequence is CSVEKGTGLAGGGEQYF. For the CDR3, the DNA is TGCAGCGTTGAAAAGGGTACGGGACTAGCGGGAGGAGGTGAGCAGTACTTC.

In this sample, this clone turned up once. The chain combines TRBV27 with TRBJ1-4; 9 bases map to TRBD1. The germline CDR1 and CDR2 sequences are MNHEY and SMNVEV (reference sequence). The CDR3 is 15 residues long. With 5 bases clipped from V and 5 bases from J, the junction kept 6 bases outside the gene matches. The CDR3 here is CASSPLGTGNEKLFF. The CDR3 region has the DNA TGTGCCAGCAGTCCGTTGGGGACAGGGAATGAAAAACTGTTTTTT. The full variable domain, with the rest looked up from reference TRBV27 and TRBJ1-4, is EAQVTQNPRYLITVTGKKLTVTCSQNMNHEYMSWYRQDPGLGLRQIYYSMNVEVTDKGDVPEGYKVSRKEKRNFPLILESPSPNQTSLYFCASSPLGTGNEKLFFGSGTQLSVL.

The CDR3 sequence: CASSQVDTTNTGELFF. CDR3 DNA sequence: TGTGCCAGCAGCCAAGTAGACACAACGAACACCGGGGAGCTGTTTTTT. The chain is built from TRBV4-2 and TRBJ2-2, with D hard to call. Germline V gives CDR1 LGHNA, CDR2 YNFKEQ. Deletions cut 1 base from V and 0 bases from J, with 9 bases between. The CDR3 runs to 16 residues.

Turning to this clone: Given the absence of the conserved phenylalanine or tryptophan at the CDR3 end, a read error is likely. The limits of the CDR3 on the DNA are not certain, so only TCRdb's listed CDR3 is given. The genes are TRBV28 and TRBJ1-2. Inclusive of both ends, the CDR3 amounts to 10 amino acids. CDR1 MDHEN and CDR2 SYDVKM come from the germline V gene. The CDR3 loop is CASSLKGGSS.

The CDR3 loop is CASSPSQVYGYTF. The CDR3 DNA sequence: TGTGCCAGCAGCCCTTCCCAGGTCTATGGCTACACCTTC. The chain employs TRBV7-2 and TRBJ1-2; D is uncertain. Between the trimmed V and J ends, which lost 5 bases and 4 bases, there was a span of 11 bases. The CDR3 extends over 13 amino acids. Germline lookup yields CDR1 SGHTA and CDR2 FQGNSA.

V and J are TRBV15 and TRBJ2-7, with unresolved D. V dropped 0 bases and J dropped 3 bases, with 6 bases sitting between them. The CDR3 consists of 13 residues. The germline V gene has CDR1 LNHNV and CDR2 YYDKDF (reference sequence). CDR3 nucleotides: TGTGCCACCAGCAGAGATCTTAGCTACGAGCAGTACTTC. It yields the protein CATSRDLSYEQYF.

The chain carries TRBV6-5 and TRBJ2-5, with 8 positions matching TRBD1. CDR1 and CDR2 (germline): MNHEY, SVGAGI. V lost 4 bases, J lost 1 base, and 5 bases stayed unmatched. The CDR3 has 15 amino acids. The CDR3 DNA sequence: TGTGCCAGCAGTTCCGGACAGGGACTCCAAGAGACCCAGTACTTC. This translates into CASSSGQGLQETQYF.

The V and J genes are TRBV7-2 and TRBJ2-3, with D perhaps TRBD2 (5 bases). The length of the CDR3 is 16 residues. CDR1 SGHTA and CDR2 FQGNSA come from the germline V gene. V was clipped by 0 bases and J by 0 bases, with 10 bases between them. CDR3 sequence (DNA): TGTGCCAGCAGCTTAGCCCTACGGGGTAGCACAGATACGCAGTATTTT. As protein: CASSLALRGSTDTQYF.

The rearrangement joins TRBV7-2 to TRBJ1-1; 7 positions agree with TRBD1. Trimming cost V 3 bases and J 7 bases; bases outside gene matches: 11. Germline loops: CDR1 SGHTA, CDR2 FQGNSA. CDR3 size: 15 residues. This chain's CDR3 is CASSLGRRQGGEAFF. CDR3 DNA: TGTGCCAGCAGCTTGGGCAGGCGTCAGGGGGGTGAAGCTTTCTTT.

This clone is a singleton in its sample. The DNA of the CDR3 is TGTGCCACCCGGGACAGGAACACCGGGGAGCTGTTTTTT. Its protein is CATRDRNTGELFF. This rearrangement joins TRBV9 to TRBJ2-2; the match to TRBD1 covers 7 bases. V lost 9 bases to trimming and J lost 1 base; unmatched junction nucleotides: 3. Germline CDR1 and CDR2: SGDLS and YYNGEE. The CDR3 covers 13 residues.

The chain couples TRBV6-5 to TRBJ1-5, with D maybe TRBD1 (5 bases). The length of the CDR3 is 14 residues. CDR1 and CDR2 (germline): MNHEY, SVGAGI. Trimming shortened V by 3 bases and J by 9 bases, and 15 bases separated the two germline ends. CDR3 sequence (DNA): TGTGCCAGCAGTTATGGACAAGGGGATTTGCCCCAGCATTTT. Translation: CASSYGQGDLPQHF.

This chain joins TRBV28 and TRBJ2-2; D perhaps matches TRBD2 (6 bases). Trimming shortened V by 7 bases and J by 5 bases, and 17 bases separated the two germline ends. This CDR3 comprises 15 residues. CDR1 MDHEN and CDR2 SYDVKM come from the germline V gene. CDR3 coding DNA: TGTGCCAGCAACGGGGGAGGAAGTGGAACCGGGGAGCTGTTTTTT. It codes for CASNGGGSGTGELFF.

The chain has TRBV28 and TRBJ1-5; maybe TRBD1 (6 bases). The CDR3 is 14 residues long. Between the trimmed V and J ends, which lost 3 bases and 6 bases, there was a span of 12 bases. Germline assignment: CDR1 MDHEN and CDR2 SYDVKM. CDR3 amino acids: CASSFQGFFQPQHF. CDR3 sequence (DNA): TGTGCCAGCAGTTTTCAGGGGTTCTTTCAGCCCCAGCATTTT.

The chain links TRBV23-1 to TRBJ1-2, with 7 bases lining up with TRBD1. TRBV23-1 is an ORF, and what it does is uncertain. The CDR3 sequence is 15 residues long. V shed 3 bases, J shed 6 bases, and the junction held 10 bases outside the gene matches. CDR3 in DNA: TGCGCCAGCAGTCATGCAGGGGGTCTTTGCCATGGCTACACCTTC. This translates into CASSHAGGLCHGYTF.

This clone has only one observation. The chain joins TRBV21-1 to TRBJ1-1; the table's D call, TRBD1, was not checked against the DNA. TRBV21-1 has pseudogene status. The CDR3 runs to 16 residues. The CDR3: CASSKGARHLYTEAFF. CDR3 DNA sequence: TGTGCCAGCAGCAAAGGAGCAAGACATCTGTACACTGAAGCTTTCTTT.

The chain recombines TRBV10-1 with TRBJ2-7; TRBD1 might be the D (5 bases). The CDR3 is 23 amino acids. CDR1 and CDR2 (germline): WNHNN, SYGVQD (reference sequence). V dropped 3 bases and J dropped 5 bases, with 41 bases sitting between them. CDR3 DNA: TGCGCCAGCAGTGATAGGGCAGGGCCCATTCCCCACTATAAACTTACGGTAGGGGACGAGCAGTACTTC. This codes for CASSDRAGPIPHYKLTVGDEQYF.